This section outlines one T cell receptor (beta chain) sequence together with its context. This sample is drawn from a study of shared clonotypes between healthy human individuals. Overall study context: Donor ages ranged 18 to 49 years: a couple of women, a few men. Per donor, CD8 memory used one plate, CD8 naive used two, CD4 memory used three and CD4 naive used three.

Deep-level running was used for the assay. TCRdb's table, derived via immunoSEQ multiplex PCR, lists solely in-frame clones and lacks some. The sample shows a few hundred thousand clones, 60% to 70% of them seen only once. Specimen: memory CD4+ T cells sorted from blood. Described subset: CD45RA-negative fraction. The receptor was derived from a man between 25 and 39 years old in good health.

CDR3 nucleotides: TGTGCCAGCAGTTCTGACCGACAGGGTTGGTTCGGCGTGGACGAGCAGTACTTC. Its translation is CASSSDRQGWFGVDEQYF. This chain joins TRBV28 and TRBJ2-7, with TRBD1 identical over 7 bases. The trim removed 4 bases at V and 5 bases at J, leaving 20 bases unmatched. The germline V gene has CDR1 MDHEN and CDR2 SYDVKM. The CDR3 covers 18 residues.